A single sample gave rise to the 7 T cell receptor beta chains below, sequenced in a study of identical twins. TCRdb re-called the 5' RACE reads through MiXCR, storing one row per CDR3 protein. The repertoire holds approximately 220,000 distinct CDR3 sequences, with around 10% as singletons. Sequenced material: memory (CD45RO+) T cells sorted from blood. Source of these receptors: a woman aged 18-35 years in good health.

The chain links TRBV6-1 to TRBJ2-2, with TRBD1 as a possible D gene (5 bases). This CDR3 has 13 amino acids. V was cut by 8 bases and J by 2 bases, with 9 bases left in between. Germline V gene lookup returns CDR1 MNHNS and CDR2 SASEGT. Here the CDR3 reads CASGAHNTGELFF. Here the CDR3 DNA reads TGTGCCAGCGGGGCGCACAACACCGGGGAGCTGTTTTTT.

This CDR3 is CASSQTVANTGELFF. CDR3 nucleotide sequence: TGTGCCAGCAGCCAGACAGTAGCGAACACCGGGGAGCTGTTTTTT. The rearrangement links TRBV9 to TRBJ2-2, with D possibly matching TRBD1 (5 bases). The CDR3 is 15 amino acids. Trimming removed 4 bases from V and 0 bases from J, with 10 bases in between. Looked up from germline, CDR1 is SGDLS and CDR2 is YYNGEE.

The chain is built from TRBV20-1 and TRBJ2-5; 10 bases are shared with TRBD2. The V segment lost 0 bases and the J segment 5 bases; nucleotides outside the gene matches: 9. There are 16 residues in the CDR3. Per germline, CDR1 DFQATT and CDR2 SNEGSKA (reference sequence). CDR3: CSARDPSGGAKETQYF. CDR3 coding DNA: TGCAGTGCTAGAGATCCGAGCGGGGGGGCCAAGGAGACCCAGTACTTC.

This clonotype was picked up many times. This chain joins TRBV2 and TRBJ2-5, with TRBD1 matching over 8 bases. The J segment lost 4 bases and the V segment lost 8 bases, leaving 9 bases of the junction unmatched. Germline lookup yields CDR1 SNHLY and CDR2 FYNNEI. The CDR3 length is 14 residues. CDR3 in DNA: TGTGCCAGCTGCCTTGACAGGGGTTTAGAGACCCAGTACTTC. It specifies CASCLDRGLETQYF.

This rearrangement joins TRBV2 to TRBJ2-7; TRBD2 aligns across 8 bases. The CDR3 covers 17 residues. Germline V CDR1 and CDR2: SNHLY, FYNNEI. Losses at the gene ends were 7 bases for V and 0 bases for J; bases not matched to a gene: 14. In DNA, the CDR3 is TGTGCCAGCAACATGAACCGGGAACGGGGGGGCTCCTACGAGCAGTACTTC. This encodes CASNMNRERGGSYEQYF.

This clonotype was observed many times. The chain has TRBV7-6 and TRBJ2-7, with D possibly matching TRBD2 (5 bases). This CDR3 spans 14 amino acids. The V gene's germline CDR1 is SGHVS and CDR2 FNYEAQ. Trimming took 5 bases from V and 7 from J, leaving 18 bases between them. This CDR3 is CASSRVDSRSEQYF. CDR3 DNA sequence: TGTGCCAGCAGCCGCGTGGACTCCAGAAGTGAGCAGTACTTC.

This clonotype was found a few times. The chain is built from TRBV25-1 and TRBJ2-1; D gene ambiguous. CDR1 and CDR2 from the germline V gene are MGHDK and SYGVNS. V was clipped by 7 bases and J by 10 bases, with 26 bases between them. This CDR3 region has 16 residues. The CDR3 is CASTPLLGRGANEQFF. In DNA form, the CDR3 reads TGTGCCAGCACCCCCTTGTTAGGGCGCGGTGCAAACGAGCAGTTCTTC.